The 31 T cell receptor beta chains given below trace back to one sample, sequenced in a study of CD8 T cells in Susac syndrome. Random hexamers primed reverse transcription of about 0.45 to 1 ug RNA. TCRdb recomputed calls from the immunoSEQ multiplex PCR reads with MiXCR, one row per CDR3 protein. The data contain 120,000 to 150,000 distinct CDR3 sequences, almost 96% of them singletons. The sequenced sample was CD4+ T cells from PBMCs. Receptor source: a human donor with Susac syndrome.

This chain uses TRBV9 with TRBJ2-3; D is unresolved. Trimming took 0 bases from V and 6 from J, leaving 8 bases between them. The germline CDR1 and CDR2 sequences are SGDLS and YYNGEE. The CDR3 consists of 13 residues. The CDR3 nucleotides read TGTGCCAGCAGCGTAGAAAGGTCGGATACGCAGTATTTT. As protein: CASSVERSDTQYF.

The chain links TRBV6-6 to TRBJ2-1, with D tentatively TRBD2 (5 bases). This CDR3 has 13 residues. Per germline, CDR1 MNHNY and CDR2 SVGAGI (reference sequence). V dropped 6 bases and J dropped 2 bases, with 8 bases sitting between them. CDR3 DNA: TGTGCCAGCAGGGACTTCGCCTACAATGAGCAGTTCTTC. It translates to CASRDFAYNEQFF.

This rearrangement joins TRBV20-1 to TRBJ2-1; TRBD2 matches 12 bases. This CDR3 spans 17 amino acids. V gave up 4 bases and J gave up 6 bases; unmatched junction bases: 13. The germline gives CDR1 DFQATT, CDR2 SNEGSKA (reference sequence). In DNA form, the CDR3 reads TGCAGTGCTACCGCACAAGGACTAGCGGGATTCGGCAATGAGCAGTTCTTC. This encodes CSATAQGLAGFGNEQFF.

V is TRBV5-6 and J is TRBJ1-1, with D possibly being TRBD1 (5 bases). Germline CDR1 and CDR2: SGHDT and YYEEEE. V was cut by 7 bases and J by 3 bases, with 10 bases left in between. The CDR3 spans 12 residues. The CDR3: CASGRQYTEAFF. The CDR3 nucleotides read TGTGCCAGCGGAAGACAGTACACTGAAGCTTTCTTT.

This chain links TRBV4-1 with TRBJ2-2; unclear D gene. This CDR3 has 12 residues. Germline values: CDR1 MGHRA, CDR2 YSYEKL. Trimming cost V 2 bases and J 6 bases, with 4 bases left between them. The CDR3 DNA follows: TGCGCCAGCAGCCAATTGGCCGGGGAGCTGTTTTTT. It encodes CASSQLAGELFF.

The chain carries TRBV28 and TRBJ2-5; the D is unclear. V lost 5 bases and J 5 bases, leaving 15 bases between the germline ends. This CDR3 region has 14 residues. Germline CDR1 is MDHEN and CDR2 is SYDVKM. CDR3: CASSPWVGPETQYF. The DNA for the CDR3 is TGTGCCAGCAGTCCATGGGTAGGCCCTGAGACCCAGTACTTC.

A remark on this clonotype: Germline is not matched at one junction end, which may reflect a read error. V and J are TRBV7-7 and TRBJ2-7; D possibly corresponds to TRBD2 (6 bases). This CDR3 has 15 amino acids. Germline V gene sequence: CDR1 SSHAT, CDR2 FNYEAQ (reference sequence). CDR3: CASSLAVGSSYEQYF. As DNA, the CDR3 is TGTGCTAGCAGCTTAGCGGTCGGTAGCTCCTACGAGCAGTACTTC.

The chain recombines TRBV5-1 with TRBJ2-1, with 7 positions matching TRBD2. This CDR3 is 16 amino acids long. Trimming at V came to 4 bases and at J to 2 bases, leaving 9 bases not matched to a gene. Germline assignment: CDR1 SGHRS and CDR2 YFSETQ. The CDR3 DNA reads TGCGCCAGCAGCCCGGTCGGGGGGTCAACCTACAATGAGCAGTTCTTC. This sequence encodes CASSPVGGSTYNEQFF.

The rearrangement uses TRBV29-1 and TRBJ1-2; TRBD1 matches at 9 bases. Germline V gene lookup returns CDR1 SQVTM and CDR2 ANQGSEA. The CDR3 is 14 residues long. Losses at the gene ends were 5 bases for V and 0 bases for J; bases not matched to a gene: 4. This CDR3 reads CSVLGQGANYGYTF. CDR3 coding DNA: TGCAGCGTTTTGGGACAGGGAGCTAACTATGGCTACACCTTC.

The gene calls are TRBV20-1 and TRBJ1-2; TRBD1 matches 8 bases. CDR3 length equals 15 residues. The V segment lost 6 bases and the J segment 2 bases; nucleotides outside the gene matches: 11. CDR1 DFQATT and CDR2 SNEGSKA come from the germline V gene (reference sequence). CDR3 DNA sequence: TGCAGTGCCCAAGGACAGGGCCTCCCCAACTATGGCTACACCTTC. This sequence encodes CSAQGQGLPNYGYTF.

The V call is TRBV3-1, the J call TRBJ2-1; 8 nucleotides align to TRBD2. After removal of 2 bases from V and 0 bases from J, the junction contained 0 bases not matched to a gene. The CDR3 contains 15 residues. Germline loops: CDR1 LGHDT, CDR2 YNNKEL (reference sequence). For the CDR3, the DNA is TGTGCCAGCAGCCAAAGCGGGAGCTCCTACAATGAGCAGTTCTTC. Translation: CASSQSGSSYNEQFF.

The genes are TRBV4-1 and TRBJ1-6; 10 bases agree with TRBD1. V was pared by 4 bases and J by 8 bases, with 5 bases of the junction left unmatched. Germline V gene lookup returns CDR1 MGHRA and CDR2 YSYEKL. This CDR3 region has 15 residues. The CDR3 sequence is CASSRTGTGDSPLHF. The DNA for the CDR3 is TGCGCCAGCAGCCGGACCGGGACAGGGGATTCACCCCTCCACTTT.

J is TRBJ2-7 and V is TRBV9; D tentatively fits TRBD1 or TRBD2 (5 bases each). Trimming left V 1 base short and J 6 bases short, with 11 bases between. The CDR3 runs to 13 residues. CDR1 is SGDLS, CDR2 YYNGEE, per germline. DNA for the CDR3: TGTGCCAGCAGCGTAAACACTAGGGGCGAGCAGTACTTC. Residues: CASSVNTRGEQYF.

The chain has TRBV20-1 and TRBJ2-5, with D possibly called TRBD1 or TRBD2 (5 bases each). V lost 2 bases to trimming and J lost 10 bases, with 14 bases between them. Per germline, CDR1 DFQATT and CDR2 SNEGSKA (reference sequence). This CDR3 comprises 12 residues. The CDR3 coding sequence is TGCAGTGCTAGATGGGACCCCAGAGGCCAGTACTTC. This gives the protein CSARWDPRGQYF.

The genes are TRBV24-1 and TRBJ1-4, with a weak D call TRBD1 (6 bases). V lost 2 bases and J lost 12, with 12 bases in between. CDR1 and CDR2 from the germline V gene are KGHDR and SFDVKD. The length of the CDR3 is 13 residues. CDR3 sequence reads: CATSDSGRGQLFF. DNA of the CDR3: TGTGCCACCAGTGATTCAGGCAGGGGTCAACTGTTTTTT.

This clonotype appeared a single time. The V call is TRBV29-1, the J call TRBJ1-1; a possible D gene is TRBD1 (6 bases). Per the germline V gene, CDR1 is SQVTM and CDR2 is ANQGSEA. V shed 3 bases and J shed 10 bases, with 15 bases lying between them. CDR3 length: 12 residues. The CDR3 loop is CSVEPRGRGAFF. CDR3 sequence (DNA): TGCAGCGTTGAGCCCAGAGGCAGGGGAGCTTTCTTT.

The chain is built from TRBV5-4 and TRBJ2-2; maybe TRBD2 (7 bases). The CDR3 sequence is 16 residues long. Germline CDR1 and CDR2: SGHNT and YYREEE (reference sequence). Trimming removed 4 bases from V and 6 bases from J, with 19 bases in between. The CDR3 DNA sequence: TGTGCCAGCAGCCCGGAGGGGGGGCGGGCGGCCGGGGAGCTGTTTTTT. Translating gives CASSPEGGRAAGELFF.

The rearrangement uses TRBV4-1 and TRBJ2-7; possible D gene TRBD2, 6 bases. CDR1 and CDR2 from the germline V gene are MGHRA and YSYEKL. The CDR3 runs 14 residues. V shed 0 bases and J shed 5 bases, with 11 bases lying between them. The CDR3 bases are TGCGCCAGCAGCCAAGATCCCCTAGCGCACGAGCAGTACTTC. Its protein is CASSQDPLAHEQYF.

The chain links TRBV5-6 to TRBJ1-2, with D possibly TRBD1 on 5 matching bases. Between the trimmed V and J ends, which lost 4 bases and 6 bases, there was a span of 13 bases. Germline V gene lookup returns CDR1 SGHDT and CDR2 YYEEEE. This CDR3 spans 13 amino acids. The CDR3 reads CASSPGTGHGYTF. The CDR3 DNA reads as TGTGCCAGCAGCCCAGGGACCGGTCATGGCTACACCTTC.

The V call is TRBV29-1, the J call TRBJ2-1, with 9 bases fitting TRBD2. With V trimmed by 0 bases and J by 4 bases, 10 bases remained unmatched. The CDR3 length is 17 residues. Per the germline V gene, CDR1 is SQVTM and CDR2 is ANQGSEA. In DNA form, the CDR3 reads TGCAGCGTTGAAGATCGGGAACTAGCGGGCCTTTACAATGAGCAGTTCTTC. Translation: CSVEDRELAGLYNEQFF.

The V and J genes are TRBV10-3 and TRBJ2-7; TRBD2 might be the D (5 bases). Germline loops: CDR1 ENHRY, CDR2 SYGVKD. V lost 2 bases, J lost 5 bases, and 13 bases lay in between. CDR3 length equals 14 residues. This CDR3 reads CAISEVGAPDEQYF. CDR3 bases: TGTGCCATCAGTGAGGTGGGAGCACCCGACGAGCAGTACTTC.

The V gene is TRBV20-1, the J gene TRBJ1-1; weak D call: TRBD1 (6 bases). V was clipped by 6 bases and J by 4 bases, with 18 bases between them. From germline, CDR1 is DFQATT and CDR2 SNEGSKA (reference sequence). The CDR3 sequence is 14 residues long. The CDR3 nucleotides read TGCAGTGCCGAACGGACAGCGCGGTCCACTGAAGCTTTCTTT. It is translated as CSAERTARSTEAFF.

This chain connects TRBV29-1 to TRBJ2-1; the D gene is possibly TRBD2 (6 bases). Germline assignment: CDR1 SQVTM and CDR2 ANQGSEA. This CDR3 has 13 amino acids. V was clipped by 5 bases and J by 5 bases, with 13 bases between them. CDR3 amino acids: CSVLGSGHNEQFF. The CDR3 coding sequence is TGCAGCGTTCTCGGGAGCGGGCACAATGAGCAGTTCTTC.

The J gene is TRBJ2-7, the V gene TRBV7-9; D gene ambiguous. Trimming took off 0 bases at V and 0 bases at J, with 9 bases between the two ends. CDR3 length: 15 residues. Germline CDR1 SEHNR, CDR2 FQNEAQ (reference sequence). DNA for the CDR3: TGTGCCAGCAGCTTAGCGGGTCACCTCTCCTACGAGCAGTACTTC. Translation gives CASSLAGHLSYEQYF. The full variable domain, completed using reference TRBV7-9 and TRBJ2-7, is DTGVSQNPRHKITKRGQNVTFRCDPISEHNRLYWYRQTLGQGPEFLTYFQNEAQLEKSRLLSDRFSAERPKGSFSTLEIQRTEQGDSAMYLCASSLAGHLSYEQYFGPGTRLTVT.

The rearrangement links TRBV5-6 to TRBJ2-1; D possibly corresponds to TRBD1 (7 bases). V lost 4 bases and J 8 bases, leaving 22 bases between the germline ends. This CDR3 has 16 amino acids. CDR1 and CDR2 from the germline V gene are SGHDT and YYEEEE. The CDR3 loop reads CASSRLENRGGDEQFF. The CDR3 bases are TGTGCCAGCAGCCGACTAGAGAACAGGGGTGGCGATGAGCAGTTCTTC. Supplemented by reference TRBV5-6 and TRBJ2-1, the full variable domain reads DAGVTQSPTHLIKTRGQQVTLRCSPKSGHDTVSWYQQALGQGPQFIFQYYEEEERQRGNFPDRFSGHQFPNYSSELNVNALLLGDSALYLCASSRLENRGGDEQFFGPGTRLTVL.

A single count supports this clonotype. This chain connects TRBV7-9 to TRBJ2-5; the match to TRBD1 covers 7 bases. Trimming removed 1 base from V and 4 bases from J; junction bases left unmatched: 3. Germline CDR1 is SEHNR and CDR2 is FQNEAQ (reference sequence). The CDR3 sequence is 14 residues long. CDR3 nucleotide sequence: TGTGCCAGCAGCTTAGGAGGGGGCTCAGAGACCCAGTACTTC. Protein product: CASSLGGGSETQYF.

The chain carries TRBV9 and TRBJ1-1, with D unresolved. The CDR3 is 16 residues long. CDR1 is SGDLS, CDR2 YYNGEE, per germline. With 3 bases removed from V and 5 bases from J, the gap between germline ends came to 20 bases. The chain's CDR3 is CASSGGNLRGLTEAFF. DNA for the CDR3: TGTGCCAGCAGCGGCGGGAACCTACGTGGTCTGACTGAAGCTTTCTTT.

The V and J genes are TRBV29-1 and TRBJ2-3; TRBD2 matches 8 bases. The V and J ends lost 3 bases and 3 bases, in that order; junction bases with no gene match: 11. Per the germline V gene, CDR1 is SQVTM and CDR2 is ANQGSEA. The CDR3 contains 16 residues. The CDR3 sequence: CSVDRSSGSITDTQYF. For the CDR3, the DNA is TGCAGCGTTGATAGGTCTAGCGGGTCTATAACAGATACGCAGTATTTT.

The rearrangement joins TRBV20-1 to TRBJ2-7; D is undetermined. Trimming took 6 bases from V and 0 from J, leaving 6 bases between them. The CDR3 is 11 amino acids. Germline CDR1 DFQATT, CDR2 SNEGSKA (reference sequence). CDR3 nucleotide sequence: TGCAGTGCAGAGAGCTCCTACGAGCAGTACTTC. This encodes CSAESSYEQYF.

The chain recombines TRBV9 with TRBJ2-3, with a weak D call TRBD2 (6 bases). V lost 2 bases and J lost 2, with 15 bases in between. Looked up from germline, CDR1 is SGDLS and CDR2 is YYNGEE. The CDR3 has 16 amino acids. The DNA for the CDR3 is TGTGCCAGCAGCGTGGGGAGGAACAGAAACACAGATACGCAGTATTTT. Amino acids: CASSVGRNRNTDTQYF.

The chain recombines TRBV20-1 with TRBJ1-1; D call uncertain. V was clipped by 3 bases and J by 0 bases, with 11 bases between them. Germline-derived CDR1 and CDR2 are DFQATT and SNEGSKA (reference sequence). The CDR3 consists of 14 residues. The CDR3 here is CSASSVGMNTEAFF. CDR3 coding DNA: TGCAGTGCTAGTAGTGTGGGGATGAACACTGAAGCTTTCTTT.